This T cell receptor (beta chain) stems from a study of human T cells and chemical hapten exposure. TCRdb reprocessed the RACE reads with MiXCR, giving one entry per CDR3 protein. The table has more than 300,000 distinct CDR3 sequences, approximately 5.1% seen once. The time point was: pre-sensitization, week 0. Treatment: therapeutic diphenylcyclopropenone sensitization with weekly scalp DPC. CDR1 and CDR2 from the germline V gene are DFQATT and SNEGSKA (reference sequence). V lost 6 bases, J lost 6 bases, and 15 bases lay in between. This CDR3 comprises 13 residues. This clonotype came up many times.

The gene calls are TRBV20-1 and TRBJ2-1; D may be TRBD2 (5 bases). This sequence originates from a woman between 50 and 59 years old with alopecia areata. Some clones in this sample may be carry-over from other donors' samples. Source: whole blood, taken in connection with sensitization to the hapten diphenylcyclopropenone (DPC). The CDR3 DNA follows: TGCAGTGCGCCTTTTAGGGAGATCAATGAGCAGTTCTTC. As protein: CSAPFREINEQFF.